This T cell receptor (beta chain) comes out of a study of OX40 agonist ivuxolimab in advanced cancers. The method was immunoSEQ multiplex PCR; TCRdb's version includes in-frame clones alone and lacks a portion of them. The data hold around 80,000 clones, with more than 80% observed a single time. V lost 8 bases and J lost 4, with 12 bases in between. There are 13 residues in the CDR3. Germline V CDR1 and CDR2: SGHNT, YENEEA. The chain joins TRBV11-3 to TRBJ1-5; D is ambiguous. This clonotype originated in an adult with an advanced solid tumor such as melanoma, head and neck, liver or kidney cancer. Sequencing was performed on CD4+ or CD8+ T cells sorted from blood, taken in a trial of the OX40 agonist ivuxolimab. Here the CDR3 DNA reads TGTGCCAGCTGGGCCGTACCAAATCAGCCCCAGCATTTT. It yields the protein CASWAVPNQPQHF.